These 27 T cell receptor beta chains were sequenced from one sample in a study of blood T cell repertoires in COVID-19. Profiling relied on immunoSEQ multiplex PCR, and the TCRdb table lists in-frame clones only, not all of them. The sample lists some 120,000 clones, over 75% occurring once. Sequenced material: peripheral blood. The source of these receptors is a man aged 55 to 69 with acute or convalescent COVID-19.

The rearrangement joins TRBV9 to TRBJ2-3, with D possibly TRBD2 on 5 matching bases. Germline V lookup: CDR1 SGDLS, CDR2 YYNGEE. This CDR3 has 15 residues. The germline V and J ends were trimmed by 3 bases and 6 bases, with 17 bases remaining between them. The CDR3 loop reads CASSAGSWASDTQYF. The CDR3 DNA follows: TGTGCCAGCAGCGCTGGGAGTTGGGCTTCGGATACGCAGTATTTT.

V and J are TRBV7-9 and TRBJ2-7, with 8 bases matching TRBD2. V lost 4 bases and J lost 2; bases outside the gene matches: 7. The germline CDR1 and CDR2 sequences are SEHNR and FQNEAQ (reference sequence). The CDR3 runs 15 residues. DNA for the CDR3: TGTGCCAGCAGCTCGTGGATAGCGGGAACCTACGAGCAGTACTTC. Amino acid sequence: CASSSWIAGTYEQYF.

Here the CDR3 DNA reads TGTGCCAGCATCCGACAGACGGACTCCTACGAGCAGTACTTC. It translates to CASIRQTDSYEQYF. V gene TRBV6-5 combines with J gene TRBJ2-7; the D gene is possibly TRBD1 (5 bases). The V and J ends lost 7 bases and 0 bases respectively, with 13 bases between them. The CDR3 totals 14 residues. The germline V gene has CDR1 MNHEY and CDR2 SVGAGI.

Only a few counts were recorded for this clone. The chain recombines TRBV5-1 with TRBJ2-7; 11 positions match TRBD2. In germline, CDR1 is SGHRS, CDR2 YFSETQ. V was pared by 0 bases and J by 4 bases, with 3 bases of the junction left unmatched. The CDR3 totals 15 residues. CDR3 nucleotides: TGCGCCAGCAGCTTGGATAGCGGGAGGGTTTACGAGCAGTACTTC. It encodes CASSLDSGRVYEQYF. Complete variable domain (other parts from reference TRBV5-1 and TRBJ2-7): KAGVTQTPRYLIKTRGQQVTLSCSPISGHRSVSWYQQTPGQGLQFLFEYFSETQRNKGNFPGRFSGRQFSNSRSEMNVSTLELGDSALYLCASSLDSGRVYEQYFGPGTRLTVT.

The CDR3 protein is CASTPPGLMNTEAFF. The CDR3 region has the DNA TGTGCCAGCACCCCCCCAGGGCTAATGAACACTGAAGCTTTCTTT. This chain connects TRBV28 to TRBJ1-1; a weak D match, TRBD1 (5 bases). V was cut by 7 bases and J by 0 bases, with 15 bases left in between. The germline gives CDR1 MDHEN, CDR2 SYDVKM. This CDR3 has 15 residues. The full variable domain, in which reference TRBV28 and TRBJ1-1 provide the parts outside the CDR3, is DVKVTQSSRYLVKRTGEKVFLECVQDMDHENMFWYRQDPGLGLRLIYFSYDVKMKEKGDIPEGYSVSREKKERFSLILESASTNQTSMYLCASTPPGLMNTEAFFGQGTRLTVV.

This chain connects TRBV29-1 to TRBJ2-3, with D perhaps TRBD2 (6 bases). Trimming left V 4 bases short and J 2 bases short, with 10 bases between. The CDR3 runs 13 residues. The germline CDR1 and CDR2 sequences are SQVTM and ANQGSEA. The CDR3 DNA reads TGCAGCGTTGGCGGGGACCTCACAGATACGCAGTATTTT. Translated: CSVGGDLTDTQYF.

The rearrangement joins TRBV30 to TRBJ1-1; TRBD1 aligns across 7 bases. Trimming cost V 5 bases and J 6 bases; bases outside gene matches: 3. Germline CDR1 is GTSNPN and CDR2 is SVGIG (reference sequence). The CDR3 runs 11 residues. This CDR3 reads CAWQDRAEAFF. In nucleotides, the CDR3 is TGTGCCTGGCAAGACAGGGCTGAAGCTTTCTTT.

This clone has a handful of counts. The chain recombines TRBV6-5 with TRBJ2-7; D is unresolved. Germline V gene sequence: CDR1 MNHEY, CDR2 SVGAGI. This CDR3 has 15 amino acids. V lost 0 bases and J 2 bases, leaving 11 bases between the germline ends. For the CDR3, the DNA is TGTGCCAGCAGTTACTCGTCAGGATACCCCTACGAGCAGTACTTC. Amino acid sequence: CASSYSSGYPYEQYF.

A remark on this clone: The CDR3 end shows no conserved phenylalanine or tryptophan, and so a read error is likely. The DNA is left out, because the CDR3 cannot be placed on it with certainty; the CDR3 is given as TCRdb lists it. The chain employs TRBV2 and TRBJ1-2. Per germline, CDR1 SNHLY and CDR2 FYNNEI. With termini counted, the CDR3 has 10 amino acids. The CDR3 reads CASSEMRVEI.

This rearrangement joins TRBV13 to TRBJ1-5; D is possibly TRBD1 (6 bases). V gave up 6 bases and J gave up 5 bases, with 11 bases separating them. This CDR3 has 13 residues. CDR1 is PRHDT and CDR2 is FYEKMQ in the germline V gene (reference sequence). CDR3 DNA: TGTGCCAGCAGTCGGCGGGGGCATCAGCCCCAGCATTTT. Translation: CASSRRGHQPQHF.

The gene calls are TRBV5-5 and TRBJ1-5; TRBD1 matches at 9 bases. The V gene's germline CDR1 is SGHKS and CDR2 YYEKEE (reference sequence). V was pared by 3 bases and J by 9 bases, with 10 bases of the junction left unmatched. This CDR3 comprises 15 residues. The CDR3 loop reads CASSSGTGSPRPQHF. Written as DNA, the CDR3 is TGTGCCAGCAGCTCCGGGACAGGGAGCCCCAGGCCCCAGCATTTT.

V gene TRBV7-2 combines with J gene TRBJ1-6; D not certain. Trimming took 5 bases from V and 5 from J, leaving 4 bases between them. The CDR3 spans 12 residues. CDR1 and CDR2 from the germline V gene are SGHTA and FQGNSA. The CDR3 loop is CASSLDNSPLHF. The CDR3 coding sequence is TGTGCCAGCAGCCTCGATAATTCACCCCTCCACTTT.

V gene TRBV7-2 combines with J gene TRBJ1-1; 7 bases agree with TRBD1. This CDR3 comprises 15 residues. Per germline, CDR1 SGHTA and CDR2 FQGNSA. V shed 3 bases and J 0 bases; nucleotides not matched to a gene: 4. CDR3 loop: CASSFQGVVNTEAFF. The CDR3 bases are TGTGCCAGCAGCTTCCAGGGGGTAGTGAACACTGAAGCTTTCTTT.

The chain recombines TRBV28 with TRBJ1-1; 12 bases align to TRBD1. Germline CDR1 reads MDHEN; CDR2 reads SYDVKM. J gave up 2 bases and V 5 bases, and 9 bases lay outside the gene matches. There are 17 residues in the CDR3. CDR3 sequence reads: CASSPSGTGGANTEAFF. CDR3 nucleotides: TGTGCCAGCAGTCCATCCGGGACAGGGGGCGCTAACACTGAAGCTTTCTTT.

V usage is TRBV9 and J usage is TRBJ1-2; 11 bases are a match to TRBD1. Trimming removed 1 base from V and 0 bases from J; junction bases left unmatched: 8. This CDR3 comprises 18 residues. Germline V gives CDR1 SGDLS, CDR2 YYNGEE. The DNA for the CDR3 is TGTGCCAGCAGCGTACCGGGACAGGGGGTCCCTGCTAACTATGGCTACACCTTC. Its translation: CASSVPGQGVPANYGYTF. Drawing the rest from reference TRBV9 and TRBJ1-2, the complete variable domain is DSGVTQTPKHLITATGQRVTLRCSPRSGDLSVYWYQQSLDQGLQFLIQYYNGEERAKGNILERFSAQQFPDLHSELNLSSLELGDSALYFCASSVPGQGVPANYGYTFGSGTRLTVV.

The chain is built from TRBV5-1 and TRBJ2-5, with D possibly TRBD1 on 8 matching bases. The CDR3 spans 14 residues. The V end lost 3 bases, the J end lost 5 bases, and 14 bases lay between the germline ends. Per the germline V gene, CDR1 is SGHRS and CDR2 is YFSETQ. The chain's CDR3 is CASSSDRGGETQYF. The CDR3 nucleotides read TGCGCCAGCAGCTCCGACAGGGGAGGGGAGACCCAGTACTTC.

The chain recombines TRBV6-1 with TRBJ2-7, with 7 bases identical to TRBD2. The CDR3 extends over 14 amino acids. Looked up from germline, CDR1 is MNHNS and CDR2 is SASEGT. With V trimmed by 3 bases and J by 3 bases, 5 bases remained unmatched. The CDR3 sequence is CASSEWREGYEQYF. As DNA, the CDR3 is TGTGCCAGCAGTGAGTGGAGGGAGGGCTACGAGCAGTACTTC.

The V and J genes are TRBV30 and TRBJ2-3; 11 bases are a match to TRBD2. Germline V gene lookup returns CDR1 GTSNPN and CDR2 SVGIG (reference sequence). V lost 3 bases and J lost 4; bases outside the gene matches: 3. This CDR3 has 14 amino acids. The CDR3, as DNA: TGTGCCTGGAGACTAGCGGGAGCACCAGATACGCAGTATTTT. Its protein product is CAWRLAGAPDTQYF.

This chain uses TRBV18 with TRBJ2-6; weak D call: TRBD1 (6 bases). The CDR3 is made up of 18 amino acids. Germline assignment: CDR1 KGHSH and CDR2 LQKENI. V was clipped by 3 bases and J by 0 bases, with 15 bases between them. CDR3 residues: CASSPSRGGSSGANVLTF. The CDR3 DNA sequence: TGTGCCAGCTCACCCTCCAGGGGCGGGTCCTCTGGGGCCAACGTCCTGACTTTC.

The chain joins TRBV15 to TRBJ2-1; 7 bases agree with TRBD1. J gave up 9 bases and V 4 bases, and 3 bases lay outside the gene matches. The CDR3 is 12 amino acids. Germline lookup yields CDR1 LNHNV and CDR2 YYDKDF (reference sequence). The CDR3 DNA reads TGTGCCACCAGCACCTGGGACAGTGAGCAGTTCTTC. As protein: CATSTWDSEQFF.

The rearrangement joins TRBV7-9 to TRBJ2-1; weak D call: TRBD2 (6 bases). From germline, CDR1 is SEHNR and CDR2 FQNEAQ (reference sequence). Trimming shortened V by 8 bases and J by 8 bases, and 22 bases separated the two germline ends. The CDR3 extends over 15 amino acids. The CDR3 protein is CASGQAGRIGDEQFF. For the CDR3, the DNA is TGTGCCAGCGGACAAGCGGGTAGGATAGGGGATGAGCAGTTCTTC.

This chain joins TRBV13 and TRBJ1-4; 7 bases line up with TRBD1. CDR3 length: 14 amino acids. Germline assignment: CDR1 PRHDT and CDR2 FYEKMQ (reference sequence). J gave up 8 bases and V 4 bases, and 7 bases lay outside the gene matches. The CDR3 coding sequence is TGTGCCAGCAGCTACCGGGACAGTAGAGAAAAACTGTTTTTT. It specifies CASSYRDSREKLFF.

The V call is TRBV12-3 or TRBV12-4, the J call TRBJ1-2; 10 bases align to TRBD1. V lost 5 bases, J lost 4 bases, and 1 base stayed unmatched. This CDR3 is built from 13 residues. The CDR3 reads CASSGTGAYGYTF. The CDR3 DNA follows: TGTGCCAGCAGTGGGACAGGGGCCTATGGCTACACCTTC.

The chain has TRBV6-5 and TRBJ2-7; D is undetermined. CDR3 length equals 13 residues. Germline lookup yields CDR1 MNHEY and CDR2 SVGAGI. Trimming stripped 6 bases from V and 3 bases from J, with 12 bases between. Here the CDR3 reads CASSPRQHYEQYF. DNA of the CDR3: TGTGCCAGCAGCCCGCGGCAACACTACGAGCAGTACTTC.

The chain joins TRBV2 to TRBJ1-2; D is unresolved. The CDR3 sequence is 15 residues long. The germline V gene encodes CDR1 SNHLY and CDR2 FYNNEI. Deletions cut 4 bases from V and 0 bases from J, with 12 bases between. The chain's CDR3 is CASSAGGMTNYGYTF. DNA of the CDR3: TGTGCCAGCAGTGCGGGAGGGATGACTAACTATGGCTACACCTTC.

The CDR3 nucleotides read TGTGCCAGCAGCTTTGTCAGGGATTCTGGGGCCAACGTCCTGACTTTC. Amino acids: CASSFVRDSGANVLTF. V is TRBV11-2 and J is TRBJ2-6; D possibly corresponds to TRBD1 (5 bases). In germline, CDR1 is SGHAT, CDR2 FQNNGV. CDR3 size: 16 residues. Trimming took 3 bases from V and 1 from J, leaving 10 bases between them.

The chain couples TRBV5-1 to TRBJ1-6; 8 bases match TRBD1. The J segment lost 5 bases and the V segment lost 1 base, leaving 5 bases of the junction unmatched. Per the germline V gene, CDR1 is SGHRS and CDR2 is YFSETQ. The length of the CDR3 is 16 residues. The CDR3 here is CASSLTPTGDNSPLHF. The CDR3 nucleotides read TGCGCCAGCAGCTTGACCCCGACAGGGGATAATTCACCCCTCCACTTT.